This TCR beta chain was sequenced in a study of T cell repertoires in aging, cancer and after chemotherapy (dated by TCRdb to the late 2010s). Concerning the study at large: The donors fell into six age groups ranging from 30 or younger to 70 or older, and each group had at least three individuals. Paired pre- and post-chemotherapy samples in the solid tumor group came from brain tumor (glioblastoma) patients receiving temozolomide-based therapy. The full dataset contained millions of TCR reads. Peripheral blood TCR beta repertoires from healthy donors and cancer patients were profiled to examine immunoaging and T cell reconstitution after chemotherapy. Alongside 95 healthy donors serving as a reference group, the cohort included 200 to 250 cancer patients, of whom more than 85 had hematological cancers and some 130 had solid cancers. Summary of the overall study and its limitations: Median generation probability increased over the chemotherapy interval in both cancer cohorts, suggesting repertoire reconstitution through rebound thymic output. In healthy donors, the drop in TCR diversity with age came mainly from a loss of richness, whereas in cancer patients a loss of evenness also played a part. Compared with age-matched healthy donors, untreated patients with hematological or solid cancers had significantly lower TCR diversity and higher clonality in blood. It was noted by the authors that conclusions about immunological memory after chemotherapy cannot be drawn from the repertoire data.

TCR beta rearrangements were amplified from genomic DNA extracted from peripheral blood rather than from sorted cells or RNA. Inclusive of the bounding cysteine and phenylalanine, the CDR3 is 15 residues long. Only the CDR3 portion is preserved as DNA: 45 bases, with reading frame beginning at the first base. The V end gives up 9 bases and the J end 2 bases, leaving 8 bases in the junction not matched to a gene. The germline V gene specifies MDHEN as CDR1 and SYDVKM as CDR2. Rearranged TRB sequences spanning V, D and J segments were amplified by multiplex touch-down PCR using a mixed TRB-A/B primer pool. Illumina adapters and sample indices were attached to the amplicons in two consecutive PCR reactions using Phusion HS II polymerase. Amplicons were gel-purified using the NucleoSpin Gel and PCR Clean-up kit and were subsequently checked with Qubit and an Agilent 2100 Bioanalyzer. The libraries were sequenced on an Illumina MiSeq with 600-cycle, single-indexed, paired-end runs. The original methods were these. TRB sequences were processed with MiXCR versions 2.12 and 3.0.5. Each unique CDR3 nucleotide sequence counted as one clone, and only productive sequences with at least two reads were retained. The repertoire metrics were Shannon diversity, evenness, clonality (defined as one minus evenness), and alpha-parameterized diversity profiles covering alpha 0 to 5. Generation probabilities of clones in paired pre- and post-chemotherapy samples were computed with the IGoR algorithm. TCRdb reworked the public reads: Q25 trimming with fastp, MiXCR clone assembly, productive beta chains retained. Entries are consolidated by CDR3 protein sequence, retaining the most common genes and DNA. The V and J calls and clone size are TCRdb's, not the authors'. The sample contains hundreds of distinct CDR3 sequences, approximately 25% of them found a single time. About 22% of the sample rests with the top ten.

Remarks on this clonotype: What antigen it recognizes has not been identified. Base qualities were left out, and no much larger clone turns up one base away.

Sequencing input: blood. This sequence originates from a human donor with a solid tumor. The sequence joins TRBV28 to TRBJ2-3; 10 bases in the junction line up with TRBD2. CDR3 loop: CASMQAGGTTDTQYF. The base sequence is TGTGCCAGTATGCAAGCGGGAGGGACCACAGATACGCAGTATTTT.